This T cell receptor (beta chain) was recovered during a study of blood T cell repertoires in COVID-19. The data were produced by immunoSEQ multiplex PCR, yet TCRdb's version contains in-frame clones alone and is incomplete. The repertoire holds about 150,000 clones, 80% to 85% seen once, with roughly 11% in the top ten. V gave up 9 bases and J gave up 7 bases, with 18 bases separating them. This CDR3 spans 14 amino acids. CDR1 and CDR2 from the germline V gene are MNHEY and SVGAGI. Sample: peripheral blood. The TCR originated in a man aged 65-85 years with active or convalescent COVID-19. This chain joins TRBV6-5 and TRBJ1-4; maybe TRBD1 (6 bases). The CDR3 loop is CASHFQGQPEKLFF. The CDR3 DNA sequence: TGTGCCAGTCATTTTCAAGGACAGCCTGAAAAACTGTTTTTT.